The rows below give T cell receptor beta chains drawn from one sample of a study of shared clonotypes between healthy human individuals. The method was immunoSEQ multiplex PCR; TCRdb's version includes in-frame clones alone and lacks a portion of them. The table includes about 610,000 clones, 97% detected once. The material sequenced was naive CD4+ T cells sorted from blood. These receptors came from a woman between 25 and 40 years old in good health. Both conserved end residues are part of each CDR3. Fields, in order: J gene, D gene, clone size, V gene, CDR3 DNA, CDR3 protein. A D gene is named only where the DNA matches it firmly. Rows give clone size only sometimes, using once, few, many, or a class for an expanded clone.

J: TRBJ2-5; D: TRBD1; size: once; V: TRBV6-6; DNA: TGTGCCAGCAGGGACAGGCGAGAGACCCAGTACTTC; CDR3: CASRDRRETQYF
J: TRBJ2-1; D: -; size: -; V: TRBV7-3; DNA: TGTGCCAGCAGCAGAGACACCTCCCACAATGAGCAGTTCTTC; CDR3: CASSRDTSHNEQFF
J: TRBJ2-2; D: -; size: -; V: TRBV5-1; DNA: TGCGCCAGCAGCGGGTCCGGGACCGTGAACACCGGGGAGCTGTTTTTT; CDR3: CASSGSGTVNTGELFF
J: TRBJ2-7; D: TRBD1; size: -; V: TRBV28; DNA: TGTGCCAGCAGTTTTCGGACAGGGCCTCCCTACGAGCAGTACTTC; CDR3: CASSFRTGPPYEQYF
J: TRBJ2-1; D: TRBD2; size: -; V: TRBV11-2; DNA: TGTGCCAGCAGCTTAGTCGGGACTAGTGTGAATGAGCAGTTCTTC; CDR3: CASSLVGTSVNEQFF
J: TRBJ1-2; D: -; size: -; V: TRBV11-2; DNA: TGTGCCAGCAGCTTTGAGGCGAATGGCTACACCTTC; CDR3: CASSFEANGYTF
J: TRBJ2-1; D: TRBD2; size: -; V: TRBV6-4; DNA: TGTGCCAGCAGTCCGGCCCGGGACTACTTGGTCGATGAGCAGTTCTTC; CDR3: CASSPARDYLVDEQFF
J: TRBJ2-5; D: -; size: -; V: TRBV25-1; DNA: TGTGCCAGCAGTGAAGGGTTGGTGGGGGTTGTTGAGACCCAGTACTTC; CDR3: CASSEGLVGVVETQYF
J: TRBJ1-4; D: TRBD1; size: -; V: TRBV10-3; DNA: TGTGCCATCAGTGAGGGGACAGGGTTTCCCGAAAAACTGTTTTTT; CDR3: CAISEGTGFPEKLFF
J: TRBJ2-7; D: TRBD2; size: -; V: TRBV28; DNA: TGTGCCGGGGGGACTAGGGGTAGTCCCTACGAGCAGTACTTC; CDR3: CAGGTRGSPYEQYF
J: TRBJ2-7; D: -; size: -; V: TRBV9; DNA: TGTGCCAGCAGCGTAGGCCTCGCGGGGCCCTACGAGCAGTACTTC; CDR3: CASSVGLAGPYEQYF
J: TRBJ2-7; D: TRBD2; size: -; V: TRBV10-1; DNA: TGCGCCAGCAGCCCGGTAGCGGGTGGGTACGAGCAGTACTTC; CDR3: CASSPVAGGYEQYF
J: TRBJ2-3; D: -; size: -; V: TRBV5-1; DNA: TGCGCCAGCAGCTTGGGTGCAGGGGCAAGCACAGATACGCAGTATTTT; CDR3: CASSLGAGASTDTQYF
J: TRBJ2-5; D: TRBD1; size: once; V: TRBV11-3; DNA: TGTGCCAGCAGCTCAAGGACAGGGGAGGGGACCCAGTACTTC; CDR3: CASSSRTGEGTQYF
J: TRBJ2-3; D: TRBD2; size: -; V: TRBV7-2; DNA: TGTGCCAGCAGCTTGGGCCTCGGGGGGACAGATACGCAGTATTTT; CDR3: CASSLGLGGTDTQYF
J: TRBJ2-7; D: -; size: -; V: TRBV27; DNA: TGTGCCAGCACCTGTAGGAGGGCTAGCCTTACGGTATACGAGCAGTACTTC; CDR3: CASTCRRASLTVYEQYF
J: TRBJ2-1; D: -; size: -; V: TRBV11-3; DNA: TGTGCCAGCAGCTTAGGAGGCTCCCCCTACAATGAGCAGTTCTTC; CDR3: CASSLGGSPYNEQFF
J: TRBJ2-7; D: TRBD1; size: -; V: TRBV25-1; DNA: TGTGCCAGCAGTGAACCGGGACAGGTCAGCTACGAGCAGTACTTC; CDR3: CASSEPGQVSYEQYF
J: TRBJ1-2; D: TRBD1; size: -; V: TRBV27; DNA: TGTGCCAGCAGTTTAATGGGACAGAACTATGGCTACACCTTC; CDR3: CASSLMGQNYGYTF
J: TRBJ2-1; D: TRBD2; size: -; V: TRBV11-1; DNA: TGTGCCAGCCAGGCGGGAGGGCCCCATGAGCAGTTCTTC; CDR3: CASQAGGPHEQFF
J: TRBJ1-5; D: TRBD1; size: few; V: TRBV7-2; DNA: TGTGCCAGCAGCCAGCAACAGGGGGAGGGTCAGCCCCAGCATTTT; CDR3: CASSQQQGEGQPQHF
J: TRBJ2-2; D: -; size: -; V: TRBV9; DNA: TGTGCCAGCAGCGGCGGACGGCCGCGGGCCGGGGAGCTGTTTTTT; CDR3: CASSGGRPRAGELFF
J: TRBJ2-7; D: TRBD2; size: -; V: TRBV4-1; DNA: TGCGCCAGCAGCCTCGGACTAGCGGGATCCTACGAGCAGTACTTC; CDR3: CASSLGLAGSYEQYF
J: TRBJ1-1; D: -; size: -; V: TRBV19; DNA: TGTGCCAGTAAGGCCCGGGGTCGGAACACTGAAGCTTTCTTT; CDR3: CASKARGRNTEAFF
J: TRBJ1-2; D: -; size: -; V: TRBV28; DNA: TGTGCCAGCAGTTCGGCTCAGGGTAACTATGGCTACACCTTC; CDR3: CASSSAQGNYGYTF
J: TRBJ2-1; D: TRBD2; size: -; V: TRBV28; DNA: TGTGCCAGCACTCCGCCGACTAGCGGGAGGGCTCACAATGAGCAGTTCTTC; CDR3: CASTPPTSGRAHNEQFF